Shown below are 18 T cell receptor beta chains from a single sample sequenced in a study of shared clonotypes between healthy human individuals. Naive CD8 cells, CD45RO-negative and positively selected for CCR7, excluded terminally differentiated effector memory CD45RA+ cells. Assay used: immunoSEQ multiplex PCR; TCRdb lists only in-frame clones, some missing. The data show roughly 590,000 clones, with around 95% seen just once and over 0.09% held by the top ten. The sequenced sample consisted of naive CD8+ T cells sorted from blood. The receptors stem from a woman in her twenties or thirties in good health.

The chain is built from TRBV5-4 and TRBJ2-7; TRBD1 is a possible D gene (5 bases). V lost 4 bases to trimming and J lost 2 bases, with 13 bases between them. The CDR3 length is 14 residues. Germline V gene lookup returns CDR1 SGHNT and CDR2 YYREEE (reference sequence). The CDR3 sequence is CASSGKEGAYEQYF. The CDR3 coding sequence is TGTGCCAGCAGCGGGAAGGAAGGGGCCTACGAGCAGTACTTC.

This rearrangement joins TRBV4-2 to TRBJ2-2; no clear D. The germline V and J ends were trimmed by 4 bases and 4 bases, with 7 bases remaining between them. CDR3 length equals 13 residues. Germline CDR1 is LGHNA and CDR2 is YNFKEQ. The DNA of the CDR3 is TGTGCCAGCAGCCCGAGAGGCACCGGGGAGCTGTTTTTT. Translated, it gives CASSPRGTGELFF.

The V call is TRBV6-1, the J call TRBJ2-1, with D maybe TRBD1 (6 bases). Trimming stripped 5 bases from V and 4 bases from J, with 9 bases between. The CDR3 covers 13 residues. Germline V lookup: CDR1 MNHNS, CDR2 SASEGT. DNA of the CDR3: TGTGCCAGCAGTAAACAGGGTTACAATGAGCAGTTCTTC. It yields the protein CASSKQGYNEQFF.

The chain recombines TRBV5-4 with TRBJ2-1; D may be TRBD2 (6 bases). This CDR3 has 16 amino acids. Trimming left V 3 bases short and J 8 bases short, with 21 bases between. Per the germline V gene, CDR1 is SGHNT and CDR2 is YYREEE (reference sequence). The CDR3 DNA reads TGTGCCAGCAGCTCCTTAGCGGAGGGATGGGTGGATGAGCAGTTCTTC. Protein product: CASSSLAEGWVDEQFF.

The genes are TRBV5-1 and TRBJ2-7; D may be TRBD1 (6 bases). CDR3 size: 14 residues. Germline CDR1 and CDR2: SGHRS and YFSETQ. Trimming stripped 0 bases from V and 3 bases from J, with 10 bases between. Written as DNA, the CDR3 is TGCGCCAGCAGCTTGGACAGGGAATACTACGAGCAGTACTTC. The encoded protein is CASSLDREYYEQYF.

This clone was found a few times. This sequence joins TRBV19 and TRBJ1-1, with D unclear. V lost 8 bases to trimming and J lost 4 bases, with 17 bases between them. CDR3 length equals 14 residues. From germline, CDR1 is LNHDA and CDR2 SQIVND (reference sequence). The CDR3 spells CASYQESRSTEAFF. CDR3 sequence (DNA): TGTGCCAGTTACCAGGAATCTCGGTCCACTGAAGCTTTCTTT.

The chain employs TRBV9 and TRBJ2-7; 7 positions match TRBD2. Germline-derived CDR1 and CDR2 are SGDLS and YYNGEE. J gave up 5 bases and V 0 bases, and 5 bases lay outside the gene matches. The CDR3 is 14 residues long. The CDR3 reads CASSVGGRAHEQYF. Here the CDR3 DNA reads TGTGCCAGCAGCGTAGGTGGGAGGGCCCACGAGCAGTACTTC.

The V call is TRBV13, the J call TRBJ2-7, with TRBD2 identical over 10 bases. There are 18 residues in the CDR3. The germline V gene encodes CDR1 PRHDT and CDR2 FYEKMQ (reference sequence). Unmatched junction bases numbered 16, after V lost 4 bases and J lost 4 bases. CDR3 sequence (DNA): TGTGCCAGCAGCTCGAAGACTAGCGGGCTCTATCGTGAGTACGAGCAGTACTTC. Residues: CASSSKTSGLYREYEQYF. Based on the CDR3 plus reference TRBV13 and TRBJ2-7, the full variable domain is AAGVIQSPRHLIKEKRETATLKCYPIPRHDTVYWYQQGPGQDPQFLISFYEKMQSDKGSIPDRFSAQQFSDYHSELNMSSLELGDSALYFCASSSKTSGLYREYEQYFGPGTRLTVT.

The rearrangement joins TRBV5-1 to TRBJ1-1; D not resolved. This CDR3 is 14 amino acids long. CDR1 is SGHRS and CDR2 is YFSETQ in the germline V gene. Trimming took off 0 bases at V and 0 bases at J, with 6 bases between the two ends. For the CDR3, the DNA is TGCGCCAGCAGCTTGGAAGACCTGAACACTGAAGCTTTCTTT. This encodes CASSLEDLNTEAFF.

This rearrangement joins TRBV28 to TRBJ2-6; 8 positions match TRBD1. Trimming removed 5 bases from V and 1 base from J; junction bases left unmatched: 13. The CDR3 consists of 19 residues. Germline CDR1 reads MDHEN; CDR2 reads SYDVKM. In DNA, the CDR3 is TGTGCCAGCAGTACAACGGACAGGGCTGCAGCTTCTGGGGCCAACGTCCTGACTTTC. Its translation is CASSTTDRAAASGANVLTF. The variable domain in full, completed from reference TRBV28 and TRBJ2-6, reads DVKVTQSSRYLVKRTGEKVFLECVQDMDHENMFWYRQDPGLGLRLIYFSYDVKMKEKGDIPEGYSVSREKKERFSLILESASTNQTSMYLCASSTTDRAAASGANVLTFGAGSRLTVL.

This clone was observed a single time. V and J are TRBV19 and TRBJ2-1, with 8 bases aligning to TRBD2. The V gene end was trimmed by 1 base and the J gene end by 3 bases; junction bases not matched to a gene: 8. The CDR3 spans 17 residues. In germline, CDR1 is LNHDA, CDR2 SQIVND (reference sequence). CDR3 in amino acids: CASSIGPSGSIYNEQFF. CDR3 in DNA: TGTGCCAGTAGTATAGGTCCCAGCGGGAGTATCTACAATGAGCAGTTCTTC.

This chain links TRBV28 with TRBJ2-5; D may correspond to TRBD1 or TRBD2 (5 bases each). The CDR3 totals 13 residues. Germline V lookup: CDR1 MDHEN, CDR2 SYDVKM. V lost 3 bases and J 5 bases, leaving 10 bases between the germline ends. For the CDR3, the DNA is TGTGCCAGCAGTTTTGGGGGTTGGGAGACCCAGTACTTC. Amino acid sequence: CASSFGGWETQYF.

For the CDR3, the DNA is TGTGCCTGGGGCTTCGGTGAGCAGTTCTTC. Amino acids: CAWGFGEQFF. This sequence joins TRBV30 and TRBJ2-1; D ambiguous. Trimming took 5 bases from V and 9 from J, leaving 8 bases between them. The CDR3 has 10 amino acids. Germline V gene sequence: CDR1 GTSNPN, CDR2 SVGIG (reference sequence).

J is TRBJ2-7 and V is TRBV5-1, with TRBD1 as a possible D gene (6 bases). CDR3 size: 16 residues. The germline V gene encodes CDR1 SGHRS and CDR2 YFSETQ. Between the trimmed V and J ends, which lost 2 bases and 2 bases, there was a span of 17 bases. As DNA, the CDR3 is TGCGCCAGCAGCTTTATCGGGACACAGAACCCCTACGAGCAGTACTTC. Translation gives CASSFIGTQNPYEQYF.

The V gene is TRBV7-8, the J gene TRBJ2-1; D might be TRBD2 (7 bases). This CDR3 contains 14 residues. Germline-derived CDR1 and CDR2 are SGHVS and FQNEAQ. V lost 3 bases and J lost 7, with 13 bases in between. CDR3 protein: CASSFTGRGNEQFF. CDR3 DNA: TGTGCCAGCAGCTTTACGGGGAGGGGGAATGAGCAGTTCTTC.

The chain uses TRBV6-1 and TRBJ2-2; D uncertain. Germline CDR1 and CDR2: MNHNS and SASEGT. The germline V and J ends were trimmed by 8 bases and 3 bases, with 7 bases remaining between them. This CDR3 has 12 residues. The DNA for the CDR3 is TGTGCCAGCGAGTTGCACACCGGGGAGCTGTTTTTT. This codes for CASELHTGELFF.

The chain couples TRBV6-6 to TRBJ2-1; the D is unclear. Germline CDR1 and CDR2: MNHNY and SVGAGI (reference sequence). The CDR3 is 13 amino acids. Trimming pared 0 bases from V and 6 bases from J, leaving 6 bases between. CDR3 nucleotides: TGTGCCAGCAGTTACTCTAGCCCCAATGAGCAGTTCTTC. Amino acids: CASSYSSPNEQFF.

This chain links TRBV4-1 with TRBJ2-6, with 9 bases matching TRBD1. This CDR3 spans 21 amino acids. From germline, CDR1 is MGHRA and CDR2 YSYEKL. V was pared by 6 bases and J by 0 bases, with 18 bases of the junction left unmatched. The CDR3 nucleotides read TGCGCCAGCAGTCTTACCTCCGGGACAGGGTTTTTATCCTCTGGGGCCAACGTCCTGACTTTC. Translated, it gives CASSLTSGTGFLSSGANVLTF.